The text below deals with one TCR beta chain. Its specificity is not known. The record originates from a study of CD8 T cells in Susac syndrome. Broader study findings: The peak of CD8+ clonal expansion in Susac was seen in TEMRA cells and active patients. Within total CD8+ repertoires, 15 to 20 Susac-specific public clones were found, and within CD8+ TEMRA repertoires, about 5.

V was shortened by 5 bases and J by 2 bases, with 8 bases between the two germline ends. The CDR3 length is 13 residues. The germline CDR1 and CDR2 sequences are MGHRA and YSYEKL. The diagnostic criteria were recently defined, and patients with Susac syndrome met them for definite or probable disease. The RNA, 0.5 to 1 ug, was put through reverse transcription using random hexamers. TCR beta CDR3 was amplified by immunoSEQ covering 54 Vbeta and 13 Jbeta. MiXCR, run by TCRdb on the immunoSEQ multiplex PCR reads, gives a single entry per CDR3 protein. The table records around 100,000 distinct CDR3 sequences, roughly 96% of them present only once.

Sequences were obtained from CD8+ T cells from PBMCs. The chain has TRBV4-1 and TRBJ2-3; no definite D call. The TCR comes from a human donor with Susac syndrome. CDR3 nucleotides: TGCGCCAGCAGCGCACGCCTCACAGATACGCAGTATTTT. Translation: CASSARLTDTQYF.